This TCR beta chain emerged from a study of OX40 agonist ivuxolimab in advanced cancers. Profiled with immunoSEQ multiplex PCR; TCRdb holds only in-frame clones, not every one. Among 65,000 to 80,000 clones listed, roughly nine tenths were seen once. V lost 1 base and J 1 base, leaving 7 bases between the germline ends. The germline V gene encodes CDR1 LNHNV and CDR2 YYDKDF (reference sequence). This CDR3 is built from 14 residues. The chain joins TRBV15 to TRBJ2-5, with D perhaps TRBD1 (6 bases). This clonotype was obtained from an adult with an advanced solid tumor such as melanoma, head and neck, liver or kidney cancer. The specimen was CD4+ or CD8+ T cells sorted from blood, collected in a trial of the OX40 agonist ivuxolimab. Here the CDR3 reads CATSRGTAQETQYF. The CDR3 DNA is TGTGCCACCAGCAGAGGGACAGCCCAAGAGACCCAGTACTTC.